This TCR beta chain originates from a study of Ad26.COV2.S vaccination and SARS-CoV-2 variants. Study-wide results and limits: Post-vaccination breadth of spike-specific CD8+ and CD4+ T cell responses was reportedly substantial.

Comments on this clone: What it binds is unknown.

The treatment: around 19 received Ad26.COV2.S at low or high dose, single or two shots; about 5 received placebo; per-sample allocation not given. At day 63 after the first vaccine or placebo injection, samples were drawn. The donor's status was that of an adult aged 18-55 years in Boston. As its vector, the vaccine had Ad26, which expressed Wuhan-strain SARS-CoV-2 spike. TCRdb keeps only in-frame clones here, not all; method: immunoSEQ multiplex PCR. The sample carries some 460,000 clones, approximately 90% recorded once. Trimming stripped 0 bases from V and 2 bases from J, with 14 bases between. The CDR3 is made up of 16 amino acids. Germline lookup yields CDR1 SNHLY and CDR2 FYNNEI.

The receptor's source is a person between 18 and 65 years old who received the Ad26.COV2.S COVID-19 vaccine or a placebo. The sample consisted of peripheral blood, taken in a trial of Ad26.COV2.S vaccine versus placebo. The rearrangement uses TRBV2 and TRBJ2-7; tentative D call: TRBD2 (5 bases). CDR3 sequence: CASSEATGRDPYEQYF. Here the CDR3 DNA reads TGTGCCAGCAGTGAAGCTACGGGGAGAGATCCCTACGAGCAGTACTTC.